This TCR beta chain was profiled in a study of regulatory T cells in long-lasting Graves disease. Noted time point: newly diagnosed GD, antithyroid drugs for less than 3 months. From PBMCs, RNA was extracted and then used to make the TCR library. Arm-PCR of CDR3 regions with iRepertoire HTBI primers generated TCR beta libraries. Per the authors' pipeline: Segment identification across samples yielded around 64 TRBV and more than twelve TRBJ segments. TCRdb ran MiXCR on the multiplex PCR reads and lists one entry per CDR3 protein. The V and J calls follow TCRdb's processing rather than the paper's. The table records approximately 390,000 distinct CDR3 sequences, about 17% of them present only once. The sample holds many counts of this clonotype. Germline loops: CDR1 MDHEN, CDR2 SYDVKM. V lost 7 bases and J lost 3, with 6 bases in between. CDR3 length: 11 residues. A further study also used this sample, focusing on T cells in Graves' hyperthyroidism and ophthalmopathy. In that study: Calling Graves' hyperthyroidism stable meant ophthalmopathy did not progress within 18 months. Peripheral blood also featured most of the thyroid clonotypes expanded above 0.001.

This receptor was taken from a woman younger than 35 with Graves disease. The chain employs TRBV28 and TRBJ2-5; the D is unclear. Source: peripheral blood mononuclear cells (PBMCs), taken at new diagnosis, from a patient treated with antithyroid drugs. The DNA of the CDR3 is TGTGCCAGCAAGCTCGAAGAGACCCAGTACTTC. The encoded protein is CASKLEETQYF.